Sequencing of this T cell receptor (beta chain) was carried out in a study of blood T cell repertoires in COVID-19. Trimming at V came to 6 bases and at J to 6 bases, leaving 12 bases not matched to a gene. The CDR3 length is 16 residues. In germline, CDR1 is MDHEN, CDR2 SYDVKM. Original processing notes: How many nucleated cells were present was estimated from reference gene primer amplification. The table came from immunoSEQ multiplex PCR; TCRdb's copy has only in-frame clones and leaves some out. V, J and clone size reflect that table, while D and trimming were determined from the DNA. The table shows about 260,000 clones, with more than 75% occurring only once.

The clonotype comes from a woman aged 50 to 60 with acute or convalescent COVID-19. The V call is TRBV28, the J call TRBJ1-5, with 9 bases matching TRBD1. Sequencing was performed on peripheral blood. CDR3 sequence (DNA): TGTGCCAGCAGGAGGGGGACAGGGAGTCCCGTTCAGCCCCAGCATTTT. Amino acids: CASRRGTGSPVQPQHF.